Listed below are T cell receptor beta chains from one sample, sequenced in a study of shared clonotypes between healthy human individuals. TCRdb keeps only in-frame clones here, not all; method: immunoSEQ multiplex PCR. The table lists 1,500,000 or so clones, approximately 98.5% of them singletons. Sequencing was done on a sample of naive CD4+ T cells sorted from blood. The source of these receptors is a man younger than 40 in good health. Both conserved end residues are part of each CDR3. Fields, in order: clone size, D gene, J gene, V gene, CDR3 protein, CDR3 DNA. D genes are given only for firm matches. Clone size is given for some rows only: seen once, a few or many times, or a class if the clone is expanded.

-,-,TRBJ2-6,TRBV4-1,CASSPAGANVLTF,TGCGCCAGCAGCCCCGCCGGGGCCAACGTCCTGACTTTC
once,TRBD2,TRBJ2-7,TRBV29-1,CSVEPGLAGIEQYF,TGCAGCGTTGAGCCGGGACTAGCGGGCATCGAGCAGTACTTC
-,-,TRBJ1-2,TRBV7-9,CASSLAEAEPNYGYTF,TGTGCCAGCAGCTTAGCGGAGGCGGAGCCTAACTATGGCTACACCTTC
few,-,TRBJ2-7,TRBV28,CASSDYEQYF,TGTGCCAGCAGTGATTACGAGCAGTACTTC
once,TRBD1,TRBJ1-3,TRBV7-2,CASSLFRGQGNTIYF,TGTGCCAGCAGCTTGTTCAGGGGGCAGGGAAACACCATATATTTT
-,-,TRBJ1-5,TRBV14,CASSQVNAGPQHF,TGTGCCAGCAGCCAAGTAAATGCAGGACCCCAGCATTTT
-,TRBD2,TRBJ2-7,TRBV13,CASSISGRDTEQYF,TGTGCCAGCAGCATTAGCGGGAGAGATACTGAGCAGTACTTC
once,-,TRBJ2-7,TRBV11-2,CASSFYHGFYEQYF,TGTGCCAGCAGCTTTTACCACGGGTTCTACGAGCAGTACTTC
-,-,TRBJ1-3,TRBV5-8,CASSLERGGNTIYF,TGTGCCAGCAGCTTGGAAAGGGGGGGAAACACCATATATTTT
-,-,TRBJ1-5,TRBV6-1,CASSEVTSNQPQHF,TGTGCCAGCAGTGAAGTGACAAGTAATCAGCCCCAGCATTTT
-,-,TRBJ2-7,TRBV14,CASSQIRTYEQYF,TGTGCCAGCAGCCAAATTCGGACCTACGAGCAGTACTTC
-,-,TRBJ1-2,TRBV27,CASTIFRGSGYGYTF,TGTGCCAGCACTATCTTCAGGGGTTCCGGCTATGGCTACACCTTC
-,-,TRBJ1-3,TRBV5-1,CASSLGDLGNTIYF,TGCGCCAGCAGCTTGGGTGACTTGGGAAACACCATATATTTT
-,-,TRBJ2-7,TRBV21-1,CASCLGQGGGEQYF,TGTGCCAGCTGCCTGGGACAGGGAGGAGGCGAGCAGTACTTC
once,-,TRBJ1-5,TRBV6-4,CASSSEAGNQPQHF,TGTGCCAGCAGTTCCGAGGCCGGGAATCAGCCCCAGCATTTT
-,-,TRBJ2-2,TRBV19,CASSMMTNTGELFF,TGTGCCAGTAGTATGATGACGAACACCGGGGAGCTGTTTTTT
-,-,TRBJ1-1,TRBV5-4,CASSLGFMTGAFF,TGTGCCAGCAGCTTGGGGTTTATGACGGGAGCTTTCTTT
-,-,TRBJ2-7,TRBV5-5,CASSLPGNSEQYF,TGTGCCAGCAGCTTGCCAGGGAACTCGGAGCAGTACTTC
-,-,TRBJ2-4,TRBV11-2,CASSSAGAWAKNIQYF,TGTGCCAGCAGCTCGGCCGGGGCCTGGGCCAAAAACATTCAGTACTTC
-,TRBD2,TRBJ2-6,TRBV7-9,CASSKRGSGANVLTF,TGTGCCAGCAGCAAGCGGGGGTCTGGGGCCAACGTCCTGACTTTC
-,-,TRBJ1-4,TRBV4-1,CASREQGLYEKLFF,TGCGCCAGCCGCGAACAGGGTTTGTACGAAAAACTGTTTTTT
-,-,TRBJ2-1,TRBV25-1,CASSEGGLDEQFF,TGTGCCAGCAGTGAAGGAGGGTTGGATGAGCAGTTCTTC
-,-,TRBJ2-4,TRBV6-1,CASRLTGRQQIQYF,TGTGCCAGCAGGTTAACCGGTAGACAGCAAATTCAGTACTTC
-,-,TRBJ2-7,TRBV18,CASVRDPAYEQYF,TGTGCCAGTGTGCGGGATCCAGCCTACGAGCAGTACTTC
-,-,TRBJ2-7,TRBV20-1,CSAGEFYEQYF,TGCAGTGCTGGGGAGTTCTACGAGCAGTACTTC
-,-,TRBJ2-7,TRBV5-5,CASSLVGTPGEF,TGTGCCAGCAGCTTGGTTGGGACACCCGGTGAGTTC
-,-,TRBJ1-1,TRBV25-1,CASSKNSLNTEAFF,TGTGCCAGCAGTAAAAACAGTTTGAACACTGAAGCTTTCTTT
-,TRBD2,TRBJ2-7,TRBV29-1,CSVSPGLANYEQYF,TGCAGCGTCTCTCCGGGACTAGCGAACTACGAGCAGTACTTC
-,-,TRBJ1-4,TRBV28,CASSSVGTREKLFF,TGTGCCAGCAGCTCAGTCGGGACCCGGGAAAAACTGTTTTTT
-,-,TRBJ1-5,TRBV7-2,CASSSRGGHGEPQHF,TGTGCCAGCAGCTCCAGAGGAGGGCACGGGGAGCCCCAGCATTTT
-,TRBD1,TRBJ2-7,TRBV27,CASIRYRDRGRYEQYF,TGTGCCAGCATTCGGTACCGGGACAGGGGGCGTTACGAGCAGTACTTC
-,-,TRBJ2-3,TRBV5-6,CASSLRVGPADTQYF,TGTGCCAGCAGCTTGAGGGTGGGGCCGGCAGATACGCAGTATTTT
-,-,TRBJ2-7,TRBV5-1,CASSQDAYEQYF,TGCGCCAGCAGCCAGGACGCCTACGAGCAGTACTTC
-,-,TRBJ2-1,TRBV5-1,CASSLRLGGDNEQFF,TGCGCCAGCAGCTTGAGACTAGGTGGGGACAATGAGCAGTTCTTC
once,-,TRBJ1-5,TRBV2,CASSQDRPSNQPQHF,TGTGCCAGCAGCCAAGACAGGCCGAGCAATCAGCCCCAGCATTTT
-,TRBD2,TRBJ2-7,TRBV6-5,CASRVGGVSYEQYF,TGTGCCAGCAGGGTGGGAGGGGTCTCCTACGAGCAGTACTTC
-,-,TRBJ2-4,TRBV9,CASSVTSSRDIQYF,TGTGCCAGCAGCGTGACTAGTTCCCGCGACATTCAGTACTTC
once,TRBD1,TRBJ1-2,TRBV18,CASAAISRGTVEYGYTF,TGTGCCAGCGCAGCGATTTCCAGGGGGACGGTGGAGTATGGCTACACCTTC
-,TRBD1,TRBJ2-2,TRBV7-3,CASSFTGGARSPGELFF,TGTGCCAGCAGCTTCACAGGGGGCGCGAGATCCCCCGGGGAGCTGTTTTTT
-,TRBD2,TRBJ2-7,TRBV13,CASSLGRLAQEQYF,TGTGCCAGCAGCTTAGGGAGACTAGCACAAGAGCAGTACTTC
-,-,TRBJ2-3,TRBV23-1,CASSHFPDTQYF,TGCGCCAGCAGTCATTTCCCAGATACGCAGTATTTT
-,-,TRBJ2-3,TRBV9,CASSVGLGSTDTQYF,TGTGCCAGCAGCGTAGGTCTAGGTAGTACAGATACGCAGTATTTT
-,-,TRBJ2-6,TRBV2,CASSEVGRSSGANVLTF,TGTGCCAGCAGTGAAGTAGGCAGAAGCTCTGGGGCCAACGTCCTGACTTTC
-,TRBD2,TRBJ2-1,TRBV7-3,CASSSSGINEQFF,TGTGCCAGCAGTTCTAGCGGGATCAATGAGCAGTTCTTC
-,TRBD1,TRBJ2-1,TRBV29-1,CSVDRDGYNEQFF,TGCAGCGTGGACAGGGACGGTTACAATGAGCAGTTCTTC
-,-,TRBJ1-3,TRBV21-1,CASERSLLVGNTIYF,TGTGCCAGTGAACGAAGCCTTTTAGTTGGAAACACCATATATTTT
-,-,TRBJ2-2,TRBV6-5,CASSYSRPPTGELFF,TGTGCCAGCAGTTACTCTCGGCCACCAACCGGGGAGCTGTTTTTT
-,TRBD2,TRBJ2-1,TRBV4-1,CASSQAQTSGGLNSYNEQFF,TGCGCCAGCAGCCAAGCTCAAACTAGCGGAGGCTTAAACTCCTACAATGAGCAGTTCTTC